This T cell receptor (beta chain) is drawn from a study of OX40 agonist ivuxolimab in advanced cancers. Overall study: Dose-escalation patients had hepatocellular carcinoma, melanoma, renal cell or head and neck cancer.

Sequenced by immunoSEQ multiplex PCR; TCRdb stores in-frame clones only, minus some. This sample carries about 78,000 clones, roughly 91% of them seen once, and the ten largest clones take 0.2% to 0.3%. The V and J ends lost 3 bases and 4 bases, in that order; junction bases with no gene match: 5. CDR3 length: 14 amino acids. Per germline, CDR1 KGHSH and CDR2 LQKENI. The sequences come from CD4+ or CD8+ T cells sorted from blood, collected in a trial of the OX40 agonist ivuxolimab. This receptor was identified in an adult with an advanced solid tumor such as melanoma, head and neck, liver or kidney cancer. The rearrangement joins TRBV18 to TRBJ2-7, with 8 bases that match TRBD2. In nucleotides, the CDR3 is TGTGCCAGCTCACCGGGGACTAGAGAATACGAGCAGTACTTC. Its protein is CASSPGTREYEQYF.